In this sample, the clone carrying this T cell receptor (beta chain) turned up many times. Its antigen is undetermined. Assembly of TCR beta libraries relied on iRepertoire HTBI primers together with Arm-PCR of CDR3 regions. Original data processing: Detected in the samples were just over 60 TRBV and over 11 TRBJ segments. MiXCR, run by TCRdb on the multiplex PCR reads, gives a single entry per CDR3 protein. The V and J calls and clone size are TCRdb's, not the authors'. The table has under 250,000 distinct CDR3 sequences, around 20% seen once. This entry belongs to a study of regulatory T cells in long-lasting Graves disease. The wider study: Under 3 months of antithyroid drugs had been taken by newly diagnosed Graves' patients. General study findings and limits: Fewer public clonotypes were shared by new patients (around 960) than by persistent patients (2,741). Thyroid tissue was not studied; only peripheral blood was.

Regarding time point: newly diagnosed GD, antithyroid drugs for less than 3 months. The TCR library was prepared using RNA isolated from PBMCs. The TCR sequence derives from a female donor with Graves disease. The input for sequencing was peripheral blood mononuclear cells (PBMCs), taken at new diagnosis, from a patient treated with antithyroid drugs.

For the CDR3, the DNA is TGTGCCAGCAGGTTTGGACTAGCGGGAGAATACGAGCAGTACTTC. This codes for CASRFGLAGEYEQYF. The rearrangement links TRBV2 to TRBJ2-7, with 13 bases lining up with TRBD2. Germline V lookup: CDR1 SNHLY, CDR2 FYNNEI. The CDR3 loop spans 15 amino acids. Trimming took 6 bases from V and 4 from J; bases not matched to a gene: 6.